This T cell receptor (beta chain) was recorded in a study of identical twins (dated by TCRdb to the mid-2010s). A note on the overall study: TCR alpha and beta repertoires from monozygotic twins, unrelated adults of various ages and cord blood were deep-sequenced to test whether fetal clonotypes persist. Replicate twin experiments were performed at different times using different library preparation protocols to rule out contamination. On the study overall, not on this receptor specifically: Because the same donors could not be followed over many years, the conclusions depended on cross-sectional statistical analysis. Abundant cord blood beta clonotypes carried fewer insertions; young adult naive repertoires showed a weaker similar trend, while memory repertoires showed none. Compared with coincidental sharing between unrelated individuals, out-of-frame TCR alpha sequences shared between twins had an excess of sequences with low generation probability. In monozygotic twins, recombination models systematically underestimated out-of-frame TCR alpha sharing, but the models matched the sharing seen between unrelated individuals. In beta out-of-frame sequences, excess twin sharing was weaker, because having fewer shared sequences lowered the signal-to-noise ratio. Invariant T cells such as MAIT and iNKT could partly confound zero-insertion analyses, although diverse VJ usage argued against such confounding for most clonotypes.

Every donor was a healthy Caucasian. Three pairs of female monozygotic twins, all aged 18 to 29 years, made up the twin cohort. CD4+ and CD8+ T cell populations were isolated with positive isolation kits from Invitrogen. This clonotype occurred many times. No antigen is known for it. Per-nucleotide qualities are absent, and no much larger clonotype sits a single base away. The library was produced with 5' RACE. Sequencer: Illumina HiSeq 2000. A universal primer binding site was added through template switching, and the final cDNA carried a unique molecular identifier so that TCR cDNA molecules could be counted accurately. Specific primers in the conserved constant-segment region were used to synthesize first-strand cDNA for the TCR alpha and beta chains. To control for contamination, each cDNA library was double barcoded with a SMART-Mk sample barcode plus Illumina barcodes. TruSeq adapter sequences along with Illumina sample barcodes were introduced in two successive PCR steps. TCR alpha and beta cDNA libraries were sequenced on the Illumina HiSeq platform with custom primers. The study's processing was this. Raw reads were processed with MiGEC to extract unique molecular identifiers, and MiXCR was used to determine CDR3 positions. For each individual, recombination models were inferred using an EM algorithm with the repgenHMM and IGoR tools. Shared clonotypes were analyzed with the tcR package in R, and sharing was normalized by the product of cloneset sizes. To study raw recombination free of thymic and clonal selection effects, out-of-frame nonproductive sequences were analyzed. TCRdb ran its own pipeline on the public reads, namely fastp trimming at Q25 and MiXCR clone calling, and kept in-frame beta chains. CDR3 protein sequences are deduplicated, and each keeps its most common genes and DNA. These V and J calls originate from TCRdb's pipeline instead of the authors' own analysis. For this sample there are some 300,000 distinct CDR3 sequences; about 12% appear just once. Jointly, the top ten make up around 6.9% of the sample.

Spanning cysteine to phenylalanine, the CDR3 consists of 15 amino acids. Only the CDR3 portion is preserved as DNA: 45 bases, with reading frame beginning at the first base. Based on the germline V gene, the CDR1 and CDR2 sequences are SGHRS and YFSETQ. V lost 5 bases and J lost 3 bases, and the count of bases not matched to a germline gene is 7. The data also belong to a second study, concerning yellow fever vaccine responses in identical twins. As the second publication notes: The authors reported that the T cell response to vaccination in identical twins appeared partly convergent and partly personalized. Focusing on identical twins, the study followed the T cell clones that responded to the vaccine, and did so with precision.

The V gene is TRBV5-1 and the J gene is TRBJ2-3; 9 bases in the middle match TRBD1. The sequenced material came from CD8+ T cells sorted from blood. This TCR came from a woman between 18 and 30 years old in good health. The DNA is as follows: TGCGCCAGCAGTCCCGGGACAGGGAAAACAGATACGCAGTATTTT. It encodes CASSPGTGKTDTQYF. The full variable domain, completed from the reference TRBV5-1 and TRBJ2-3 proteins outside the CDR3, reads KAGVTQTPRYLIKTRGQQVTLSCSPISGHRSVSWYQQTPGQGLQFLFEYFSETQRNKGNFPGRFSGRQFSNSRSEMNVSTLELGDSALYLCASSPGTGKTDTQYFGPGTRLTVL.